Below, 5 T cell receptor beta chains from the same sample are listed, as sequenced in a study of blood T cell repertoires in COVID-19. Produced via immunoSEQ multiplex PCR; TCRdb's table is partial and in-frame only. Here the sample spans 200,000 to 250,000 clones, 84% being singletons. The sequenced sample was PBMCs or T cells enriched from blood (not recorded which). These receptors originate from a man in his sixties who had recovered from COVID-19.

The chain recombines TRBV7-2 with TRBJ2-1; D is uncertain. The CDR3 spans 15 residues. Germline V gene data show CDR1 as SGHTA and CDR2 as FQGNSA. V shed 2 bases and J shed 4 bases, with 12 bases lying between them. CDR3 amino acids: CASSLNAGQYNEQFF. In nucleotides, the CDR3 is TGTGCCAGCAGCTTAAACGCAGGCCAATACAATGAGCAGTTCTTC.

The CDR3 DNA is TGTGCCAGCAGTGAATTGGGACAGGGATACAATGAGCAGTTCTTC. It yields the protein CASSELGQGYNEQFF. The chain joins TRBV6-1 to TRBJ2-1; 9 nucleotides agree with TRBD1. The CDR3 covers 15 residues. Looked up from germline, CDR1 is MNHNS and CDR2 is SASEGT. Germline trimming cut 2 bases from V and 4 bases from J; bases unmatched to any gene: 3.

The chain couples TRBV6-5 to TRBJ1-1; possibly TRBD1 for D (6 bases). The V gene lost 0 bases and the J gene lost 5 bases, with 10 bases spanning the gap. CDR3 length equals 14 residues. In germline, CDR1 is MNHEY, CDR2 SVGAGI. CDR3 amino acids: CASSYSRRGTEAFF. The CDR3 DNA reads TGTGCCAGCAGTTACTCCCGAAGGGGGACTGAAGCTTTCTTT.

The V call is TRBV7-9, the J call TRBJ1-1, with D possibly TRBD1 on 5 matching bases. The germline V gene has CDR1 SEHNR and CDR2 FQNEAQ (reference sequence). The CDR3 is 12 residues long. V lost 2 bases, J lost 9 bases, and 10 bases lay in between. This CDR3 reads CASSLSGFQAFF. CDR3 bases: TGTGCCAGCAGCTTATCAGGGTTTCAAGCTTTCTTT.

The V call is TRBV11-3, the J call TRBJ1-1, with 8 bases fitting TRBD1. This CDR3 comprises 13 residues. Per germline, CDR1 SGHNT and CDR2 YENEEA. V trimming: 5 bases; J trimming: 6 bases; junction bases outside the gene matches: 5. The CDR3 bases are TGTGCCAGCAGCCCTATGACAGGGGCTGAAGCTTTCTTT. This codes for CASSPMTGAEAFF.